These 11 T cell receptor beta chains share one sample of origin, sequenced in a study of monozygotic twins with inflammatory bowel disease. TCRdb reprocessed the 5' RACE reads and keeps a single row for each CDR3 protein, giving no DNA. This sample lists approximately 340,000 distinct CDR3 sequences; its ten largest clones have around 2%. The sequenced sample was blood. All receptors come from a human donor with ulcerative colitis or Crohn's disease, or a healthy co-twin of an affected twin (not recorded which).

This sequence joins TRBV5-1 and TRBJ1-3. The CDR3 runs 15 residues. The germline CDR1 and CDR2 sequences are SGHRS and YFSETQ. The CDR3: CASSGGVVSGNTIYF.

The chain links TRBV7-2 to TRBJ2-2; the D gene TCRdb calls, TRBD1, cannot be checked with no DNA. This CDR3 is 16 amino acids long. Germline-derived CDR1 and CDR2 are SGHTA and FQGNSA. This CDR3 reads CASSHGQITTTGELFF.

V usage is TRBV6-1 and J usage is TRBJ1-3; TCRdb outputs TRBD1, but without DNA this stays unchecked. The CDR3 has 18 residues. Germline V CDR1 and CDR2: MNHNS, SASEGT. The CDR3 sequence: CASSETLQGDSSGNTIYF.

V and J are TRBV7-8 and TRBJ1-3. The CDR3 is made up of 17 amino acids. Germline V gives CDR1 SGHVS, CDR2 FQNEAQ. CDR3 loop: CASSLVEKGARRNTIYF. The full variable domain, completed using reference TRBV7-8 and TRBJ1-3, is GAGVSQSPRYKVAKRGQDVALRCDPISGHVSLFWYQQALGQGPEFLTYFQNEAQLDKSGLPSDRFFAERPEGSVSTLKIQRTQQEDSAVYLCASSLVEKGARRNTIYFGEGSWLTVV.

This CDR3 is CASSPGQVYQPQHF. The chain joins TRBV28 to TRBJ1-5; lacking DNA, the TRBD1 call made by TCRdb goes unchecked. This CDR3 contains 14 residues. Germline assignment: CDR1 MDHEN and CDR2 SYDVKM.

The rearrangement uses TRBV9 and TRBJ2-3; TCRdb designates TRBD1, a call that cannot be tested without DNA. Per germline, CDR1 SGDLS and CDR2 YYNGEE. This CDR3 spans 18 amino acids. This CDR3 reads CASSPRSLTGQGTDTQYF.

The rearrangement joins TRBV2 to TRBJ2-2; TCRdb lists TRBD1, though no DNA is available to test this call. CDR1 SNHLY and CDR2 FYNNEI come from the germline V gene. This CDR3 has 14 amino acids. The CDR3 here is CASKYKGGSGELFF.

The genes are TRBV27 and TRBJ2-3; the D gene TCRdb calls, TRBD1, cannot be checked with no DNA. The CDR3 runs to 15 residues. Germline CDR1 is MNHEY and CDR2 is SMNVEV (reference sequence). CDR3 amino acids: CASSLYRVGTDTQYF.

This chain uses TRBV7-2 with TRBJ1-5; checking the TCRdb D call of TRBD1 is not possible without DNA. CDR3 length: 15 amino acids. CDR1 SGHTA and CDR2 FQGNSA come from the germline V gene. The CDR3 sequence: CASSLTGESNQPQHF.

This chain's CDR3 is CASGPTGSNTGELFF. The genes are TRBV12-3 or TRBV12-4 and TRBJ2-2; the TCRdb call, TRBD1, lacks DNA for checking. This CDR3 contains 15 residues.

V gene TRBV6-1 combines with J gene TRBJ2-3; the D gene TCRdb calls, TRBD2, cannot be checked with no DNA. The germline V gene has CDR1 MNHNS and CDR2 SASEGT. The CDR3 loop spans 13 amino acids. This CDR3 is CASSGRLADTQYF.